The clone carrying this TCR beta chain was found a few times. This specimen comes from a study of blood T cell repertoires in COVID-19. The table came from immunoSEQ multiplex PCR; TCRdb's copy has only in-frame clones and leaves some out. The sample holds over 150,000 clones, approximately 79% seen once. With 2 bases removed from V and 6 bases from J, the gap between germline ends came to 13 bases. Germline CDR1 is LGHDT and CDR2 is YNNKEL (reference sequence). The CDR3 extends over 14 amino acids. The source material was PBMCs or T cells enriched from blood (not recorded which). This rearrangement joins TRBV3-1 (or the pseudogene TRBV3-2) to TRBJ1-1; D uncertain. The sequence was collected from a woman between 65 and 79 years old in a cohort exposed to, infected with or recovered from COVID-19 (not recorded which). CDR3 DNA: TGTGCCAGCAGCCAATGGGAGGGTAGGGCTGAAGCTTTCTTT. Encoded protein: CASSQWEGRAEAFF.